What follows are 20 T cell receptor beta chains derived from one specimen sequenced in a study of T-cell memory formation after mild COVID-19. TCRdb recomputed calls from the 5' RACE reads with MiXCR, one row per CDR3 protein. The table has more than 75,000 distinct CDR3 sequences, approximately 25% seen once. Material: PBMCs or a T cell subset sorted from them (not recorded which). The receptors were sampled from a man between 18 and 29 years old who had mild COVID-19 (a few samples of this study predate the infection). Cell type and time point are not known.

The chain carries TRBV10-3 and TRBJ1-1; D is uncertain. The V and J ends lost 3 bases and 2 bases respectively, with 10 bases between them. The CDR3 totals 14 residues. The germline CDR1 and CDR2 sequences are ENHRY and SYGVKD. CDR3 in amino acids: CAISEVGGNTEAFF. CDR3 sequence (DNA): TGTGCCATCAGTGAAGTAGGCGGAAACACTGAAGCTTTCTTT.

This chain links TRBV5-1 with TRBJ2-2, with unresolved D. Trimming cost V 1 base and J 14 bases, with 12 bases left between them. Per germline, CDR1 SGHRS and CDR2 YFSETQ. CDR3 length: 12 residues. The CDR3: CASSLTERVLFF. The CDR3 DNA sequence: TGCGCCAGCAGCTTGACGGAAAGGGTCCTGTTTTTT.

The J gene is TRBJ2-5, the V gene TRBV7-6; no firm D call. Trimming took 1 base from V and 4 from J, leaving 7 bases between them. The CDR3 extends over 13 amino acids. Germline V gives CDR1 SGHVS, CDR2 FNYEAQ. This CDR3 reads CASSLDLRETQYF. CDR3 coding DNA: TGTGCCAGCAGCTTAGACCTCCGAGAGACCCAGTACTTC. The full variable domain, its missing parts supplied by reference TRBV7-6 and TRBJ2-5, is GAGVSQSPRYKVTKRGQDVALRCDPISGHVSLYWYRQALGQGPEFLTYFNYEAQQDKSGLPNDRFSAERPEGSISTLTIQRTEQRDSAMYRCASSLDLRETQYFGPGTRLLVL.

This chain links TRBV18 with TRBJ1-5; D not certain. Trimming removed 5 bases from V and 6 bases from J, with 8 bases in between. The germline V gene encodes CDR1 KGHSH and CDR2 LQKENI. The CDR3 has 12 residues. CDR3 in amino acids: CASSSGGQPQHF. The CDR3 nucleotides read TGTGCCAGCTCATCTGGTGGTCAGCCCCAGCATTTT.

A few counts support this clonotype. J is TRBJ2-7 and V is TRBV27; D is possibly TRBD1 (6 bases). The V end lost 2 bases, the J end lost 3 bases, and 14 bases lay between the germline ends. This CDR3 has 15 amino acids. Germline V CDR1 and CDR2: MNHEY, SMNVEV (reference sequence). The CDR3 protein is CASSLQGNGFYEQYV. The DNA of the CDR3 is TGTGCCAGCAGTTTACAGGGGAACGGTTTCTACGAGCAGTACGTC.

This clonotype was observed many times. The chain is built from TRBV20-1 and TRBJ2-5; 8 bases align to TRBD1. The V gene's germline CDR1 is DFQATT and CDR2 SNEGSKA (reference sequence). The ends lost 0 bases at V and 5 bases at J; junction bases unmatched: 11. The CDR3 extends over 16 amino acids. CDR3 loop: CSARDLGQGAWETQYF. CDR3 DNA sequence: TGCAGTGCTAGAGATCTGGGGCAGGGGGCTTGGGAGACCCAGTACTTC.

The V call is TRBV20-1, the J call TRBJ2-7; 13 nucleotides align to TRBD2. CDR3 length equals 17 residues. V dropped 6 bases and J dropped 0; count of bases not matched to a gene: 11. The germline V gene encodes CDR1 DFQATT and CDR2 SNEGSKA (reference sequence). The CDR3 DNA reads TGCAGTGCCCCTGGACTAGCGGGGGCCTCCAGCTCCTACGAGCAGTACGTC. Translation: CSAPGLAGASSSYEQYV.

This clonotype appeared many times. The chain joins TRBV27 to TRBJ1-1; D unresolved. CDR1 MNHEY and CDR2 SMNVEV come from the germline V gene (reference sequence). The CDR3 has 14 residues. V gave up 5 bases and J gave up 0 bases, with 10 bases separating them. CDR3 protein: CASSPSGMNTEAFF. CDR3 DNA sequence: TGTGCCAGCAGTCCCTCGGGCATGAACACTGAAGCTTTCTTT.

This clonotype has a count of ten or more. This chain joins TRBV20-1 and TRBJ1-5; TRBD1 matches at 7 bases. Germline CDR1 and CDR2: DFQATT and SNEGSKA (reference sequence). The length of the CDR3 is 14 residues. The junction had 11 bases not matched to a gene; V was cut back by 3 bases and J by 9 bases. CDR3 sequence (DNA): TGCAGTGCTAGCCGCACGACAGGGAGTGGGCCCCAGCATTTT. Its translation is CSASRTTGSGPQHF.

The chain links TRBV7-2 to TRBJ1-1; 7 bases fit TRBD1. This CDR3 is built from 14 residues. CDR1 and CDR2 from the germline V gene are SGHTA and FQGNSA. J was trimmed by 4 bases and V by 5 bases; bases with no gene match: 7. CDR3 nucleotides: TGTGCCAGCAGCATTTCAGGGGGTGGCACTGAAGCTTTCTTT. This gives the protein CASSISGGGTEAFF.

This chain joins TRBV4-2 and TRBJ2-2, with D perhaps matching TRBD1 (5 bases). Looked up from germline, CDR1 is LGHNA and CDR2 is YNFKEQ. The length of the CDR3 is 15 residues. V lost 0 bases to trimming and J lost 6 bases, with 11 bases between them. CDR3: CASSQDPRAAGELFF. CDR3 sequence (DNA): TGTGCCAGCAGCCAAGATCCCAGGGCCGCCGGGGAGCTGTTTTTT.

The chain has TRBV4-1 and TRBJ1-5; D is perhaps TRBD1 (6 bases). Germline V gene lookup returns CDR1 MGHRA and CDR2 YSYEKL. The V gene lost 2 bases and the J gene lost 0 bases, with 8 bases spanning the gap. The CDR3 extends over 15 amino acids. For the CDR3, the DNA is TGCGCCAGCAGCCAAAGGGACATTAGCAATCAGCCCCAGCATTTT. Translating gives CASSQRDISNQPQHF.

CDR3 sequence (DNA): TGTGCCAGCAGCCATGGGACAGGGAATACAGCAGCTAATGAAAAACTGTTTTTT. As protein: CASSHGTGNTAANEKLFF. V gene TRBV7-9 combines with J gene TRBJ1-4; 9 bases match TRBD1. The J segment lost 3 bases and the V segment lost 5 bases, leaving 13 bases of the junction unmatched. CDR1 SEHNR and CDR2 FQNEAQ come from the germline V gene (reference sequence). The CDR3 spans 18 residues.

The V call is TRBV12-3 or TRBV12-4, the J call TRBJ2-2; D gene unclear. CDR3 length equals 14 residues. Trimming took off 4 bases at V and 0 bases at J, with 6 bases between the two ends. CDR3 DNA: TGTGCCAGCAGTTCTGGGTCGAACACCGGGGAGCTGTTTTTT. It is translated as CASSSGSNTGELFF.

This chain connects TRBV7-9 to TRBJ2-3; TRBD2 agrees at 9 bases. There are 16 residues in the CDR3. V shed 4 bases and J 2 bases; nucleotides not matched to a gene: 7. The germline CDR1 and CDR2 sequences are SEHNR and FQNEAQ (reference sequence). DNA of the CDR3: TGTGCCAGCAGCTCGACTAGCGGTTTTTTCACAGATACGCAGTATTTT. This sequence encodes CASSSTSGFFTDTQYF.

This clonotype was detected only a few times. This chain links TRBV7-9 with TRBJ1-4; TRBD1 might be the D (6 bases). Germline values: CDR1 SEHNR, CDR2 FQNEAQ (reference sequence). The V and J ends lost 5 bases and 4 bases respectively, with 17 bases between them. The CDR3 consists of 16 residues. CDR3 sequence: CASSPRPGTYNEKLFF. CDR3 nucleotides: TGTGCCAGCAGCCCCCGCCCCGGGACATATAATGAAAAACTGTTTTTT.

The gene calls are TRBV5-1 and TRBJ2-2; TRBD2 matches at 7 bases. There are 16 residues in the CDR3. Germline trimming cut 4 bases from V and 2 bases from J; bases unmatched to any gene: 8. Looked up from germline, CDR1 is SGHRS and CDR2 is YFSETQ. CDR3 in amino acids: CASSPRVAGNTGELFF. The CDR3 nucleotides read TGCGCCAGCAGCCCCCGGGTAGCGGGCAACACCGGGGAGCTGTTTTTT.

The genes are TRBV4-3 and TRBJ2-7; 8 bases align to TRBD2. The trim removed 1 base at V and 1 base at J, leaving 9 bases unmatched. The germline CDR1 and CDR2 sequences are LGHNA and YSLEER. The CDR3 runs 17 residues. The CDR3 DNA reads TGCGCCAGCAGCCAAGGGTGGGCGAGCGGGGGTTCCTACGAGCAGTACTTC. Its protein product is CASSQGWASGGSYEQYF.

The CDR3 nucleotides read TGTGCCAGCAGCTCTAGCGGGGGGGCCAGGCGCACAGATACGCAGTATTTT. It translates to CASSSSGGARRTDTQYF. The V gene is TRBV12-3 or TRBV12-4, the J gene TRBJ2-3, with 12 positions matching TRBD2. The CDR3 spans 17 residues. J was trimmed by 1 base and V by 6 bases; bases with no gene match: 8.

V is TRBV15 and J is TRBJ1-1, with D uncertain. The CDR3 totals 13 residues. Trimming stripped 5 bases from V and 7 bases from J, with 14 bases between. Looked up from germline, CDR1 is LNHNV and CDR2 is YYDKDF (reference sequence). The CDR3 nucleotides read TGTGCCACCAGCCGCGCCTTTGCCGTTGAAGCTTTCTTT. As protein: CATSRAFAVEAFF.